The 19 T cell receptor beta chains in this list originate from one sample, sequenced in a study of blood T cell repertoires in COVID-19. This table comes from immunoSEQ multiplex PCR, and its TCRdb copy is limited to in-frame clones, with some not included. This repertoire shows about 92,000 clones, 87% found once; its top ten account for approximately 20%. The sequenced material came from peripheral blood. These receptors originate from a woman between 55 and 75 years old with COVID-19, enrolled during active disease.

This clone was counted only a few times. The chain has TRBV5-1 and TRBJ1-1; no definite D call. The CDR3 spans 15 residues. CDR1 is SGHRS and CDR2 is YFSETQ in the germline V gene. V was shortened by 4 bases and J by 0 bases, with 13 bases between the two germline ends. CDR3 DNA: TGCGCCAGCAGCCCGGGGTTCGGCATGAACACTGAAGCTTTCTTT. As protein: CASSPGFGMNTEAFF. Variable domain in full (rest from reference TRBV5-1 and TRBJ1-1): KAGVTQTPRYLIKTRGQQVTLSCSPISGHRSVSWYQQTPGQGLQFLFEYFSETQRNKGNFPGRFSGRQFSNSRSEMNVSTLELGDSALYLCASSPGFGMNTEAFFGQGTRLTVV.

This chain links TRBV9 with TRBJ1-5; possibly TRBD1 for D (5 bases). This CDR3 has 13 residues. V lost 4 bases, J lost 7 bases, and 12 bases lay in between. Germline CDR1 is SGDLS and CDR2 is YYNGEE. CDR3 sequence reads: CASSLRVDQPQHF. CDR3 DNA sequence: TGTGCCAGCAGCCTCAGGGTGGACCAGCCCCAGCATTTT.

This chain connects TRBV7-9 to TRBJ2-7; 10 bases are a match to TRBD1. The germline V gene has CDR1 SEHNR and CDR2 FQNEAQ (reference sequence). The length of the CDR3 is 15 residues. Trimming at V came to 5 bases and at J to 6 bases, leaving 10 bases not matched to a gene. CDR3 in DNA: TGTGCCAGCAGCGGAGGGACAGGGGAATTTGGCGAGCAGTACTTC. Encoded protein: CASSGGTGEFGEQYF.

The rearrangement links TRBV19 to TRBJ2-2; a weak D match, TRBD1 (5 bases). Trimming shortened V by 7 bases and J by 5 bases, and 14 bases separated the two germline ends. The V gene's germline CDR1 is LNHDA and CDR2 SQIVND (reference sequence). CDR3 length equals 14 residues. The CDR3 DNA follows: TGTGCCAGTAAGGGGCCACGGCAAACCGGGGAGCTGTTTTTT. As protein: CASKGPRQTGELFF.

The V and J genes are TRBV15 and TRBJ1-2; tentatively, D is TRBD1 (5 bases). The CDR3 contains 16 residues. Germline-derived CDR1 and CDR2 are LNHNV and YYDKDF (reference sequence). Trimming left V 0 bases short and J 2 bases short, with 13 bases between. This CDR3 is CATSRDIRDYNYGYTF. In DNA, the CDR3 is TGTGCCACCAGCAGAGATATCAGGGACTACAACTATGGCTACACCTTC.

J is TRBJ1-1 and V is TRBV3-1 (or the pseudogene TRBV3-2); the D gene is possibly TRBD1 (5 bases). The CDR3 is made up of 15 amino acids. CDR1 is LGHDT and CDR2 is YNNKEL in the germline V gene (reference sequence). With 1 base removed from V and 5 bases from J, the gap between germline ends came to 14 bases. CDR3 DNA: TGTGCCAGCAGCCAAGTTGGGGGGAGTGGGACTGAAGCTTTCTTT. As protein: CASSQVGGSGTEAFF.

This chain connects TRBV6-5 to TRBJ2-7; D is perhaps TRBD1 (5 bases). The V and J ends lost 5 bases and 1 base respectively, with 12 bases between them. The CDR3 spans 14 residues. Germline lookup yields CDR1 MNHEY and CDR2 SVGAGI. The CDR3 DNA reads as TGTGCCAGCAGTAAAAGGGGTTCTTCCTACGAGCAGTACTTC. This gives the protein CASSKRGSSYEQYF.

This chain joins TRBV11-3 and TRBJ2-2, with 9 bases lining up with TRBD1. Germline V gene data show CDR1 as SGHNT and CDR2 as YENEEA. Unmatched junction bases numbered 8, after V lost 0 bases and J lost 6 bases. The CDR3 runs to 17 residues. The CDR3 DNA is TGTGCCAGCAGCTTAGATGGGGGACAGGGTAATCCCGGGGAGCTGTTTTTT. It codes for CASSLDGGQGNPGELFF.

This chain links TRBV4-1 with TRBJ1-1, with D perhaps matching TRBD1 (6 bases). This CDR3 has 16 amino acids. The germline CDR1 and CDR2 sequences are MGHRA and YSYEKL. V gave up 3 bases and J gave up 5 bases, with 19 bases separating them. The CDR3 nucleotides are TGCGCCAGCAGCCACGCCCAAACAGGGAGTTGGACTGAAGCTTTCTTT. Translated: CASSHAQTGSWTEAFF.

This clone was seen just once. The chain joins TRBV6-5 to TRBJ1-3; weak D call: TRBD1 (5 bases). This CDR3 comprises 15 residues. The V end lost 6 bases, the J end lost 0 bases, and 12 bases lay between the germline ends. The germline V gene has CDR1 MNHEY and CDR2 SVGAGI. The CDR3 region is CASRVGTTSGNTIYF. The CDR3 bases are TGTGCCAGCAGGGTAGGGACTACCTCTGGAAACACCATATATTTT.

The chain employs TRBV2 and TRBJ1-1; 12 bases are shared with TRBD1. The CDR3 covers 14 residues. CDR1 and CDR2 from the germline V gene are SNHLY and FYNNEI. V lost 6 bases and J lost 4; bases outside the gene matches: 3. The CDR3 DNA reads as TGTGCCAGCAGGGGGACAGGGGGCGGCACTGAAGCTTTCTTT. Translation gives CASRGTGGGTEAFF.

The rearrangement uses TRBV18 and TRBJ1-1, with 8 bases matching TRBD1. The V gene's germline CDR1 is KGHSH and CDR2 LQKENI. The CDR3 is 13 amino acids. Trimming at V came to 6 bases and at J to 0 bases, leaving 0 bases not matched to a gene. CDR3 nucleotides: TGTGCCAGCTCGACAGGGGTGAACACTGAAGCTTTCTTT. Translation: CASSTGVNTEAFF.

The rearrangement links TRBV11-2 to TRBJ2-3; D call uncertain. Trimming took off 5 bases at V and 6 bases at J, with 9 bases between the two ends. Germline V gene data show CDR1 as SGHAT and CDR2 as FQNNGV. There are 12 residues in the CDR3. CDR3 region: CASSHSGDTQYF. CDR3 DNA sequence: TGTGCCAGCAGCCACTCCGGGGATACGCAGTATTTT. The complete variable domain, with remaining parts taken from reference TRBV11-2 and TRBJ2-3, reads EAGVAQSPRYKIIEKRQSVAFWCNPISGHATLYWYQQILGQGPKLLIQFQNNGVVDDSQLPKDRFSAERLKGVDSTLKIQPAKLEDSAVYLCASSHSGDTQYFGPGTRLTVL.

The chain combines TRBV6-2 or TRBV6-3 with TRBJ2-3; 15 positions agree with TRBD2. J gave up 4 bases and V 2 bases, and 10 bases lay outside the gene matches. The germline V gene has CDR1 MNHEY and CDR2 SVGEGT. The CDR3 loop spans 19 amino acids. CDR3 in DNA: TGTGCCAGCAGTTACGCCGGACTAGCGGGGGGGCTTTTGGCAGATACGCAGTATTTT. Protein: CASSYAGLAGGLLADTQYF.

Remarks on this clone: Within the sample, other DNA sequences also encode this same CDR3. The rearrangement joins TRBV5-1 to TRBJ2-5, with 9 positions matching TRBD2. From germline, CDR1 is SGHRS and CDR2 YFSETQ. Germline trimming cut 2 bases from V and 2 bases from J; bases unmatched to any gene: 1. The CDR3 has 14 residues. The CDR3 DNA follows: TGCGCCAGCAGCTTAGCGGGGGGTCAAGAGACCCAGTACTTC. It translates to CASSLAGGQETQYF.

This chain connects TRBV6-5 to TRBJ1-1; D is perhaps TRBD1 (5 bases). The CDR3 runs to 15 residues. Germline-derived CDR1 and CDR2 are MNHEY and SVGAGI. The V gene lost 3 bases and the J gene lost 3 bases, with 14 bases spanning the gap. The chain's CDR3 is CASSYQKGSYTEAFF. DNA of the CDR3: TGTGCCAGCAGTTATCAGAAGGGGTCGTACACTGAAGCTTTCTTT.

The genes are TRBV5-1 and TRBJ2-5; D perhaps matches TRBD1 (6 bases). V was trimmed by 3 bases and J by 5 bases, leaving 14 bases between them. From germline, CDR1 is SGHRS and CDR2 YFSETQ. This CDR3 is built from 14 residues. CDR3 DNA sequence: TGCGCCAGCAGCTCGAAACAGGGCCTGGAGACCCAGTACTTC. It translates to CASSSKQGLETQYF.

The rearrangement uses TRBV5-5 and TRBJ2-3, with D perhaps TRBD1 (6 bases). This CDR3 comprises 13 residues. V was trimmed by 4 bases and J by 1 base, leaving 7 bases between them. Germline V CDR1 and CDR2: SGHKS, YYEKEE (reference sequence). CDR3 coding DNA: TGTGCCAGCAGCCGACAGGGCACAGATACGCAGTATTTT. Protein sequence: CASSRQGTDTQYF.

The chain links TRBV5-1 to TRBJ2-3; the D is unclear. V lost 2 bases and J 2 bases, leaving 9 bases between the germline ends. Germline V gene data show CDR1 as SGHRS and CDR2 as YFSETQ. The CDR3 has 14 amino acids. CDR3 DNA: TGCGCCAGCAGCTTAGACAAACACACAGATACGCAGTATTTT. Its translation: CASSLDKHTDTQYF.